Detailed here is one T cell receptor (beta chain). The antigen is not known. Clones were sequenced by immunoSEQ multiplex PCR, and TCRdb holds only the in-frame ones, with some missing. The data show around 77,000 clones, with around 87% seen just once and around 1% held by the top ten. The sample belongs to a study of OX40 agonist ivuxolimab in advanced cancers. Study-level background: The patients received ivuxolimab by intravenous route every 2 weeks at 0.01 to 10 mg/kg. A history of anti-PD-1, anti-PD-L1 or anti-CTLA-4 therapy was acceptable, and about 40% had some. Study-level results: No determination was made of the antigen specificity of the expanded peripheral T cells. Average numbers of expanded clones were greater in CD8+ T cells than in CD4+.

V lost 2 bases and J lost 3, with 11 bases in between. CDR1 and CDR2 (germline): SGHNT, YYREEE (reference sequence). The CDR3 consists of 14 residues. The source material was CD4+ or CD8+ T cells sorted from blood, sampled in a trial of the OX40 agonist ivuxolimab. The J gene is TRBJ2-5, the V gene TRBV5-4; perhaps TRBD2 as D (5 bases). The receptor was isolated from an adult with an advanced solid tumor such as melanoma, head and neck, liver or kidney cancer. The CDR3 nucleotides are TGTGCCAGCAGCTTTTCGGTCGGGGAAGAGACCCAGTACTTC. Its protein product is CASSFSVGEETQYF. Full variable domain (outside the CDR3, taken from reference TRBV5-4 and TRBJ2-5): ETGVTQSPTHLIKTRGQQVTLRCSSQSGHNTVSWYQQALGQGPQFIFQYYREEENGRGNFPPRFSGLQFPNYSSELNVNALELDDSALYLCASSFSVGEETQYFGPGTRLLVL.